This passage covers 16 T cell receptor beta chains from one sample sequenced in a study of T cell responses to AZD1222 COVID-19 vaccine. Produced via immunoSEQ multiplex PCR; TCRdb's table is partial and in-frame only. Here the sample spans approximately 88,000 clones, over 75% being singletons. The sample here was peripheral blood, taken 28 days after the second AZD1222 dose. The receptors stem from an adult who received the AZD1222 COVID-19 vaccine.

V and J are TRBV28 and TRBJ1-2; 7 positions agree with TRBD1. With 5 bases clipped from V and 8 bases from J, the junction kept 11 bases outside the gene matches. The V gene's germline CDR1 is MDHEN and CDR2 SYDVKM. This CDR3 region has 14 residues. CDR3: CASSPPQGVGGYTF. The CDR3 DNA sequence: TGTGCCAGCAGTCCGCCCCAGGGGGTTGGGGGCTACACCTTC.

The CDR3 protein is CASSPTSGGDTQYF. The DNA for the CDR3 is TGTGCCAGCAGCCCAACTAGCGGGGGAGATACGCAGTATTTT. The rearrangement joins TRBV7-2 to TRBJ2-3; 11 nucleotides match TRBD2. The CDR3 runs to 14 residues. Trimming removed 5 bases from V and 5 bases from J; junction bases left unmatched: 3. CDR1 and CDR2 from the germline V gene are SGHTA and FQGNSA.

CDR3 in amino acids: CASSVDRAQPQHF. The CDR3 DNA reads as TGTGCCAGTAGTGTTGACAGGGCTCAGCCCCAGCATTTT. This rearrangement joins TRBV19 to TRBJ1-5; 7 nucleotides agree with TRBD1. Trimming removed 5 bases from V and 6 bases from J; junction bases left unmatched: 4. CDR3 length: 13 amino acids. CDR1 is LNHDA and CDR2 is SQIVND in the germline V gene (reference sequence).

A single count supports this clone. This chain joins TRBV2 and TRBJ1-1, with TRBD1 identical over 9 bases. Germline V gene lookup returns CDR1 SNHLY and CDR2 FYNNEI. Trimming removed 6 bases from V and 2 bases from J; junction bases left unmatched: 7. There are 15 residues in the CDR3. The CDR3 DNA follows: TGTGCCAGCAGAGCGACAGGGGGGATAAACACTGAAGCTTTCTTT. Encoded protein: CASRATGGINTEAFF.

This chain's CDR3 is CASSPSARGPTNEKLFF. CDR3 nucleotides: TGTGCCAGCAGTCCATCCGCGCGGGGTCCAACTAATGAAAAACTGTTTTTT. The chain is built from TRBV28 and TRBJ1-4; D call uncertain. Trimming cost V 5 bases and J 0 bases, with 16 bases left between them. The CDR3 is 17 amino acids. Germline lookup yields CDR1 MDHEN and CDR2 SYDVKM. The whole variable domain, filled in from reference TRBV28 and TRBJ1-4, reads DVKVTQSSRYLVKRTGEKVFLECVQDMDHENMFWYRQDPGLGLRLIYFSYDVKMKEKGDIPEGYSVSREKKERFSLILESASTNQTSMYLCASSPSARGPTNEKLFFGSGTQLSVL.

V gene TRBV6-5 combines with J gene TRBJ2-3, with TRBD2 identical over 8 bases. In germline, CDR1 is MNHEY, CDR2 SVGAGI. Germline trimming cut 7 bases from V and 4 bases from J; bases unmatched to any gene: 7. This CDR3 region has 14 residues. The CDR3: CASTRGGRADTQYF. The CDR3 DNA is TGTGCCAGCACCCGGGGGGGCAGGGCAGATACGCAGTATTTT.

This sequence joins TRBV3-1 (or the pseudogene TRBV3-2) and TRBJ2-3; TRBD2 agrees at 11 bases. CDR3 length: 18 residues. Per the germline V gene, CDR1 is LGHDT and CDR2 is YNNKEL (reference sequence). Germline trimming cut 0 bases from V and 4 bases from J; bases unmatched to any gene: 9. The CDR3 bases are TGTGCCAGCAGCCAAGATCCGCTAGCGGGGGGTTGGTCAGATACGCAGTATTTT. This translates into CASSQDPLAGGWSDTQYF.

This chain joins TRBV2 and TRBJ2-3, with 8 nucleotides matching TRBD1. This CDR3 comprises 14 residues. The germline CDR1 and CDR2 sequences are SNHLY and FYNNEI. Germline trimming cut 6 bases from V and 6 bases from J; bases unmatched to any gene: 8. CDR3 loop: CASSRDRFPDTQYF. The CDR3, as DNA: TGTGCCAGCAGCCGGGACAGGTTCCCCGATACGCAGTATTTT. The full variable domain, with the rest looked up from reference TRBV2 and TRBJ2-3, is EPEVTQTPSHQVTQMGQEVILRCVPISNHLYFYWYRQILGQKVEFLVSFYNNEISEKSEIFDDQFSVERPDGSNFTLKIRSTKLEDSAMYFCASSRDRFPDTQYFGPGTRLTVL.

The gene calls are TRBV3-1 (or the pseudogene TRBV3-2) and TRBJ1-5; 7 bases line up with TRBD1. V lost 2 bases and J lost 5; bases outside the gene matches: 3. This CDR3 region has 14 residues. Germline V gene sequence: CDR1 LGHDT, CDR2 YNNKEL (reference sequence). DNA of the CDR3: TGTGCCAGCAGCCAAAACAGGGGAGATCAGCCCCAGCATTTT. Amino acid sequence: CASSQNRGDQPQHF.

V and J are TRBV7-2 and TRBJ1-2; D not resolved. This CDR3 comprises 13 residues. CDR1 SGHTA and CDR2 FQGNSA come from the germline V gene. The germline V and J ends were trimmed by 5 bases and 6 bases, with 13 bases remaining between them. In DNA, the CDR3 is TGTGCCAGCAGCCCCCAGGTGATTGATGGCTACACCTTC. This codes for CASSPQVIDGYTF.

The sample holds one count of this clone. The chain recombines TRBV28 with TRBJ1-1; no definite D call. Germline V gene sequence: CDR1 MDHEN, CDR2 SYDVKM. The germline V and J ends were trimmed by 3 bases and 1 base, with 6 bases remaining between them. This CDR3 contains 13 residues. CDR3 protein: CASSFSQNTEAFF. In nucleotides, the CDR3 is TGTGCCAGCAGTTTCTCTCAGAACACTGAAGCTTTCTTT.

V and J are TRBV4-3 and TRBJ2-2, with 8 bases identical to TRBD1. Germline assignment: CDR1 LGHNA and CDR2 YSLEER. The length of the CDR3 is 15 residues. After removal of 4 bases from V and 3 bases from J, the junction contained 4 bases not matched to a gene. The CDR3 DNA reads as TGCGCCAGCAGCCTCTCGGACAGGGACACCGGGGAGCTGTTTTTT. Protein product: CASSLSDRDTGELFF.

This clone has a single count. J is TRBJ2-5 and V is TRBV11-2; 9 bases agree with TRBD2. The V gene end was trimmed by 3 bases and the J gene end by 2 bases; junction bases not matched to a gene: 4. This CDR3 is 15 amino acids long. Germline lookup yields CDR1 SGHAT and CDR2 FQNNGV. CDR3 in DNA: TGTGCCAGCAGCTTTAGCGGGGGTCGTCAAGAGACCCAGTACTTC. It yields the protein CASSFSGGRQETQYF.

This sequence joins TRBV28 and TRBJ2-5; the D gene is possibly TRBD2 (6 bases). Germline CDR1 is MDHEN and CDR2 is SYDVKM. The CDR3 is 14 amino acids. The germline V and J ends were trimmed by 6 bases and 9 bases, with 20 bases remaining between them. The CDR3: CASSSGKPPGAQYF. In nucleotides, the CDR3 is TGTGCCAGCAGCTCAGGGAAACCGCCGGGGGCCCAGTACTTC.

The chain is built from TRBV6-5 and TRBJ2-5; 8 bases agree with TRBD2. Germline V CDR1 and CDR2: MNHEY, SVGAGI. V dropped 2 bases and J dropped 3; count of bases not matched to a gene: 8. The CDR3 consists of 16 residues. CDR3 nucleotides: TGTGCCAGCAGTTACCCCCTTACTAGCGGCAAAGAGACCCAGTACTTC. This encodes CASSYPLTSGKETQYF.

The chain combines TRBV18 with TRBJ2-7, with no clear D. This CDR3 comprises 13 residues. Germline values: CDR1 KGHSH, CDR2 LQKENI. The V end lost 0 bases, the J end lost 0 bases, and 3 bases lay between the germline ends. CDR3 loop: CASSPPDSYEQYF. The DNA of the CDR3 is TGTGCCAGCTCACCACCGGACTCCTACGAGCAGTACTTC.